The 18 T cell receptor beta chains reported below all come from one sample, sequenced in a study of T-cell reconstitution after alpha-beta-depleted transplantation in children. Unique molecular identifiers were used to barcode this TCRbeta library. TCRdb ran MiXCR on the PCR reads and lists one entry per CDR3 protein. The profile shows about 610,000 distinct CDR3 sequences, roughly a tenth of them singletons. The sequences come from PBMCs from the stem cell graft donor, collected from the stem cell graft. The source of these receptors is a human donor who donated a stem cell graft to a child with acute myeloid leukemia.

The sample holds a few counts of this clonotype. CDR3 sequence: CASSLSQGLYEQYF. In DNA, the CDR3 is TGTGCCAGCAGCTTAAGCCAGGGTTTGTACGAGCAGTACTTC. This chain links TRBV7-2 with TRBJ2-7; a possible D gene is TRBD1 (5 bases). Looked up from germline, CDR1 is SGHTA and CDR2 is FQGNSA. CDR3 length equals 14 residues. V gave up 2 bases and J gave up 4 bases, with 12 bases separating them.

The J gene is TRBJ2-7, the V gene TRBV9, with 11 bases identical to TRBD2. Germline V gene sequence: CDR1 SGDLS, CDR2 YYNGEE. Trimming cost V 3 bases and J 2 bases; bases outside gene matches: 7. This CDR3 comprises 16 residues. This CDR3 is CASSGPRTSGPYEQYF. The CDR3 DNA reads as TGTGCCAGCAGCGGCCCTCGGACTAGCGGGCCCTACGAGCAGTACTTC.

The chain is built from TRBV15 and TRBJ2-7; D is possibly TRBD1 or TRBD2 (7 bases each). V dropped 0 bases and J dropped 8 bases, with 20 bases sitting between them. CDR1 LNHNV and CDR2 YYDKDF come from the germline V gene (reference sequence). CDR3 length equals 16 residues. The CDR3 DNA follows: TGTGCCACCAGCAGAGATACCGGCCAGGGGGGGGTGAAGCAGTACTTC. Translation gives CATSRDTGQGGVKQYF.

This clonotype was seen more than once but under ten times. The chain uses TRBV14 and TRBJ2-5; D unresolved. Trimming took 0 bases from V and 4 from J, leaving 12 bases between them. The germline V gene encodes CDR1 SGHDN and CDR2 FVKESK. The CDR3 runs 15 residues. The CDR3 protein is CASSQEVADRETQYF. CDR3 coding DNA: TGTGCCAGCAGCCAAGAAGTCGCGGATAGAGAGACCCAGTACTTC.

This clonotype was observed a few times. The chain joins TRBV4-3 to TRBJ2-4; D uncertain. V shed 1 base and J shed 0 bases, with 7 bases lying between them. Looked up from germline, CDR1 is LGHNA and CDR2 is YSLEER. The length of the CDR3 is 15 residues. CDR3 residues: CASSQARLAKNIQYF. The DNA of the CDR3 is TGCGCCAGCAGCCAAGCGAGGCTAGCCAAAAACATTCAGTACTTC.

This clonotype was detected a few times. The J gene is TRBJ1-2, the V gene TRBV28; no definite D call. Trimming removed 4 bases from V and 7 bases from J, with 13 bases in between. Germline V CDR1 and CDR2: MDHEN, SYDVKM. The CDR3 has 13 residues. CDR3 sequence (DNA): TGTGCCAGCAGTTCCCCCCGAGTAATTGGCTACACCTTC. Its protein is CASSSPRVIGYTF.

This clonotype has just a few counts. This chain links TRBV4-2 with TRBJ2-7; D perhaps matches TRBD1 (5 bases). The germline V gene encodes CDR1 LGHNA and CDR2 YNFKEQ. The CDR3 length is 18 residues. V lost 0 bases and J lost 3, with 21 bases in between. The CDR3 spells CASSQEVIREQAYYEQYF. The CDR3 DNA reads TGTGCCAGCAGCCAAGAGGTCATAAGGGAACAGGCATACTACGAGCAGTACTTC.

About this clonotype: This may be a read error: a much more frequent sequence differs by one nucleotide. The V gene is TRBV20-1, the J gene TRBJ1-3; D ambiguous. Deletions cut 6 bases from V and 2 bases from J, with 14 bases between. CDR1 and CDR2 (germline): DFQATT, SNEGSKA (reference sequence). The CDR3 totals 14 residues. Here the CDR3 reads CSASNQDAGNTIYF. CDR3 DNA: TGCAGTGCCTCAAACCAGGACGCTGGAAACACCATATATTTT.

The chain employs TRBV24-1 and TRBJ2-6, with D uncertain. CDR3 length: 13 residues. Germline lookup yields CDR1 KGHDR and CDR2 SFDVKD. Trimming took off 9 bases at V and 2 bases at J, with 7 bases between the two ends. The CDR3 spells CATGSPGANVLTF. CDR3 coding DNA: TGTGCCACCGGGTCTCCTGGGGCCAACGTCCTGACTTTC.

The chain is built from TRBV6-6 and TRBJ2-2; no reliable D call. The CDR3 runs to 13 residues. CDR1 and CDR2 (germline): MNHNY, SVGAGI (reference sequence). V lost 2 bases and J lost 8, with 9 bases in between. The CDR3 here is CASSYTSMGELFF. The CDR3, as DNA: TGTGCCAGCAGTTACACCTCGATGGGGGAGCTGTTTTTT.

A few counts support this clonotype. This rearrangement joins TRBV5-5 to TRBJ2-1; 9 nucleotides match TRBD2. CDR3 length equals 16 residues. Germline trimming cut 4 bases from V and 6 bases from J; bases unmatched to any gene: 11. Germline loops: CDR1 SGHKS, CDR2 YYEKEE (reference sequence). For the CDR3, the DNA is TGTGCCAGCAGCCCCGGGGCGGGAGGGGTCGGCAATGAGCAGTTCTTC. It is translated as CASSPGAGGVGNEQFF.

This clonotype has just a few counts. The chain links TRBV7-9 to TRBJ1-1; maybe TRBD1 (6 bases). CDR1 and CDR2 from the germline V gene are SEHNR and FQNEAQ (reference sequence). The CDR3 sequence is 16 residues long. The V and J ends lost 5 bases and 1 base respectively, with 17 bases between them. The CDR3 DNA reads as TGTGCCAGCAGCCACTATACGCGGGGGCGGAACACTGAAGCTTTCTTT. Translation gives CASSHYTRGRNTEAFF.

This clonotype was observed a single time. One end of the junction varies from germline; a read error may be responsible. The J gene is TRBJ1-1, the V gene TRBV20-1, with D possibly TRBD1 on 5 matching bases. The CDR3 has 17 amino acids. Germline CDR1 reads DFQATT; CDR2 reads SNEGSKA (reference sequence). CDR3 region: CCARDGGALQRNTEAFF. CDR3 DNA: TGCTGTGCTAGAGATGGTGGGGCGTTACAGAGGAACACTGAAGCTTTCTTT.

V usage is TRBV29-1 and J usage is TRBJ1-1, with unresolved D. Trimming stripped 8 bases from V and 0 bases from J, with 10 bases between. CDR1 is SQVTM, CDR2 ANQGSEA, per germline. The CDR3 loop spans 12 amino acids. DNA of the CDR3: TGCAGCACTAAGCTGTTGAACACTGAAGCTTTCTTT. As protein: CSTKLLNTEAFF. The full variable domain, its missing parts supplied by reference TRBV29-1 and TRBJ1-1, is SAVISQKPSRDICQRGTSLTIQCQVDSQVTMMFWYRQQPGQSLTLIATANQGSEATYESGFVIDKFPISRPNLTFSTLTVSNMSPEDSSIYLCSTKLLNTEAFFGQGTRLTVV.

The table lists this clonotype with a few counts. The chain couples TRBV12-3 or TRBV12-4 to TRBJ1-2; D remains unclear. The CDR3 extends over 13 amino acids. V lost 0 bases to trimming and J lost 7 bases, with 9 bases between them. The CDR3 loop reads CASSLARGFGYTF. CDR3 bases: TGTGCCAGCAGTTTAGCACGGGGTTTTGGCTACACCTTC.

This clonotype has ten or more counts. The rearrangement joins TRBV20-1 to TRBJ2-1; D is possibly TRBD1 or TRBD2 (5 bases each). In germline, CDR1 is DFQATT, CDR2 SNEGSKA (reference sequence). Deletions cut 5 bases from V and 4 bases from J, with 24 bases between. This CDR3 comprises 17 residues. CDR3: CSAENPLTSKGYNEQFF. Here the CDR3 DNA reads TGCAGTGCTGAGAACCCACTAACTAGTAAGGGGTACAATGAGCAGTTCTTC.

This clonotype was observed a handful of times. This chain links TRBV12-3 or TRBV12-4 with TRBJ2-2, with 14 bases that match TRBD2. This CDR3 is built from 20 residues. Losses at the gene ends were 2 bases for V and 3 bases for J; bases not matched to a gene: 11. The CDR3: CASSLSGGTSGRGDTGELFF. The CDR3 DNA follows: TGTGCCAGCAGTTTATCGGGTGGGACTAGCGGGAGAGGGGACACCGGGGAGCTGTTTTTT.

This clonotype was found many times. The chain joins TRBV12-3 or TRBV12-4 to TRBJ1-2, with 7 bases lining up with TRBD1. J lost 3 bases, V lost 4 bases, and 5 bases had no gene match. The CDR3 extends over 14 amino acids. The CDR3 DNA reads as TGTGCCAGCAGTTCCCGACAGGGAGACTATGGCTACACCTTC. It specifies CASSSRQGDYGYTF.